What follows describes a single TCR beta chain. These data are taken from a study of blood T cell repertoires in COVID-19. Across the study: Samples came from the United States, Italy and Spain, spanning acute and convalescent COVID-19. Nucleic acid was either cDNA or gDNA, and it came from T cells, B-cell-depleted T cells, or PBMCs.

Per the authors' pipeline: Cell counts per sample came from amplifying reference gene primers. This table comes from immunoSEQ multiplex PCR, and its TCRdb copy is limited to in-frame clones, with some not included. V and J calls and clone size are given by that table; D and trimming were obtained from the DNA. The table lists 270,000 or so clones, roughly 83% of them singletons. Germline CDR1 MDHEN, CDR2 SYDVKM. This CDR3 comprises 14 residues. V was shortened by 3 bases and J by 1 base, with 9 bases between the two germline ends. Enrollment of patients from Seattle took place during active infection, with longitudinal follow-up.

The chain is built from TRBV28 and TRBJ2-5, with D perhaps TRBD2 (5 bases). The sequence was collected from a human donor with COVID-19, enrolled during active disease. The donor label of this sample is uncertain. Sequencing was carried out using peripheral blood. The CDR3 DNA reads as TGTGCCAGCAGTTTGGCTAGCCTCCAAGAGACCCAGTACTTC. This gives the protein CASSLASLQETQYF. The complete variable domain, with remaining parts taken from reference TRBV28 and TRBJ2-5, reads DVKVTQSSRYLVKRTGEKVFLECVQDMDHENMFWYRQDPGLGLRLIYFSYDVKMKEKGDIPEGYSVSREKKERFSLILESASTNQTSMYLCASSLASLQETQYFGPGTRLLVL.